The clone carrying this T cell receptor beta chain was observed a few times. The antigen is unknown. This entry belongs to a study of early T cells in non-severe SARS-CoV-2 infection. Study in general: The authors sequenced bulk RNA from unsorted whole blood, leaving chains unpaired. Notes on the study in general: Missing private and CD4 specificities, VDJdb matching favored anti-spike CD8 responses.

Individual cDNA molecules received unique molecular identifiers. TCRdb used MiXCR to reprocess the 5' RACE reads, holding one entry per CDR3 protein. The repertoire holds about 56,000 distinct CDR3 sequences, with roughly 15% as singletons. With 2 bases clipped from V and 4 bases from J, the junction kept 6 bases outside the gene matches. The CDR3 extends over 15 amino acids. The V gene's germline CDR1 is SGHTA and CDR2 FQGNSA. The rearrangement uses TRBV7-2 and TRBJ1-2; 8 bases align to TRBD1. The TCR originated in an adult who was a healthcare worker with PCR-confirmed SARS-CoV-2 infection or an uninfected control (not recorded which). Material: whole blood, obtained at baseline. The CDR3 DNA reads as TGTGCCAGCAGCTTACCACCCGGGACAGGCTATGGCTACACCTTC. Residues: CASSLPPGTGYGYTF.